This section outlines one T cell receptor beta chain sequence together with its context. Antigen: not known. This sample was taken from a study of monozygotic twins with inflammatory bowel disease. The CDR3 runs 16 residues. CDR1 is LGHDT, CDR2 YNNKEL, per germline (reference sequence). TCRdb re-analyzed the 5' RACE reads; it lists each CDR3 protein once, without DNA. The sample's table shows 200,000 to 250,000 distinct CDR3 sequences. Findings and caveats of the study: Separate T cell subtypes could not be resolved from one another. Concordant and discordant twins showed no difference in repertoire similarity, possibly from limited power.

The chain couples TRBV3-1 to TRBJ2-5; the TCRdb D gene call, TRBD1, has no DNA to confirm it. The TCR originated in a human donor with ulcerative colitis or Crohn's disease, or a healthy co-twin of an affected twin (not recorded which). Sequenced input: blood. CDR3 sequence reads: CASSRRRATGQETQYF.